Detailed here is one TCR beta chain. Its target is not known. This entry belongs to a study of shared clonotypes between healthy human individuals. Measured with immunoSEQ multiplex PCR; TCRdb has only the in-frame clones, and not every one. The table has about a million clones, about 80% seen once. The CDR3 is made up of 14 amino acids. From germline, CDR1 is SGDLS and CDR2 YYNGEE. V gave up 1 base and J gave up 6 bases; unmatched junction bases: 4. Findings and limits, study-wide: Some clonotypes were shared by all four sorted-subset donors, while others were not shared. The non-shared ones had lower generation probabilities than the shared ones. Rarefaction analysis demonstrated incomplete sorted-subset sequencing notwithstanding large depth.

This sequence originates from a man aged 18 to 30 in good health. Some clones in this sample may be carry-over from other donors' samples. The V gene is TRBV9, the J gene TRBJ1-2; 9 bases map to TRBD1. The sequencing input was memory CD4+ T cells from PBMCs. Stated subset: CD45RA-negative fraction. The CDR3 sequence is CASSVTGTGNGYTF. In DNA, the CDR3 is TGTGCCAGCAGCGTAACCGGGACAGGGAATGGCTACACCTTC.